This TCR beta chain stems from a study of a mutant IDH1 vaccine in newly diagnosed glioma. Study in general: The start of vaccination came 4-6 weeks after radiotherapy alone, or with temozolomide cycles. Scheduled at week 35, visit V12 preceded visit V13, held at week 47. Patients arrived already treated with radiotherapy, temozolomide, or both, most having had both.

To note about this clone: As yet, its antigen is unknown.

Repertoires were generated with immunoSEQ multiplex PCR, while TCRdb's copy carries only in-frame clones and drops some. The sample holds around 32,000 clones, 82% seen once. Germline V CDR1 and CDR2: SGHDT, YYEEEE. The CDR3 spans 16 residues. Losses at the gene ends were 6 bases for V and 0 bases for J; bases not matched to a gene: 12. As for time point: week 35, safety follow-up. Each dose delivered 300 ug of mutant IDH1 20-mer peptide subcutaneously with imiquimod. The receptor was derived from a woman between 18 and 30 years old with glioma. Here the sequenced sample was PBMCs, taken from a glioma patient whose treatment included an IDH1 peptide vaccine. The chain joins TRBV5-6 to TRBJ2-7; 7 nucleotides match TRBD1. The CDR3, as DNA: TGTGCCAGCACCCTCGGCGTCCGGGACAGCTCCTACGAGCAGTACTTC. It encodes CASTLGVRDSSYEQYF.